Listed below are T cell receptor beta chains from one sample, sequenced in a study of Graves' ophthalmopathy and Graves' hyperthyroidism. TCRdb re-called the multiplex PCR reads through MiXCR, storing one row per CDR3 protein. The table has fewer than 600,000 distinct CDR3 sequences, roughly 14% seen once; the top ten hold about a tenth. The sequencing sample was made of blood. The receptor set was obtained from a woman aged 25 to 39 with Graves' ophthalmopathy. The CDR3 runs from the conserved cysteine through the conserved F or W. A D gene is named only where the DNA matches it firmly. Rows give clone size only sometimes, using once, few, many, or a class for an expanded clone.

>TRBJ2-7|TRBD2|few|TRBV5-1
TGCGCCAGCAGCTATGGACTGACTAGCGGGAGATACGAGCAGTACTTC
CASSYGLTSGRYEQYF
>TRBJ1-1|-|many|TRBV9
TGTGCCAGCAGCGCCGGGAGTCGGGACACTGAAGCTTTCTTT
CASSAGSRDTEAFF
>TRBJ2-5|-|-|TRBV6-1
TGTGCCAGCAAGACGGCGGTCCGGGAGACCCAGTACTTC
CASKTAVRETQYF
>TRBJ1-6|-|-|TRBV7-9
TGTGCCAGCAGCTCCCTACAGGCCCCGAACTCACCCCTCCACTTT
CASSSLQAPNSPLHF
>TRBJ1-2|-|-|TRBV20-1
TGCAGTGCCCCCCTCCCCGTTGGATATGGCTACACCTTC
CSAPLPVGYGYTF
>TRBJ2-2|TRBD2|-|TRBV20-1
TGCAGTGCTAGAGATAGTTCGGGCCGAGCGGGGGGGACCGTGGAGCTGTTTTTT
CSARDSSGRAGGTVELFF
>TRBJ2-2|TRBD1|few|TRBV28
TGTGCCAGCAGTTTCGGGACAGGGGTAACCGGGGAGCTGTTTTTT
CASSFGTGVTGELFF
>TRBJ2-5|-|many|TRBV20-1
TGCAGTGCTAGCGGTGGGGGAGAGACCCAGTACTTC
CSASGGGETQYF
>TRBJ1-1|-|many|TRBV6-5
TGTGCCAGCAGTTACTCGAGGGCAGGAAACACTGAAGCTTTCTTT
CASSYSRAGNTEAFF
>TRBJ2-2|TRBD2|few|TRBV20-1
TGCAGTGCTTTCCTAGCGGGAGCGGGCACCGGGGAGCTGTTGTTT
CSAFLAGAGTGELLF
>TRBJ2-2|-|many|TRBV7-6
TGTGCCAGCAGCTTAATTGTCGGAGACACCGGGGAGCTGTTTTTT
CASSLIVGDTGELFF
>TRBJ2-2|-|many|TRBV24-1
TGTGCCACCAGTGATTTGACTTCGAACACCGGGGAGCTGTTTTTT
CATSDLTSNTGELFF
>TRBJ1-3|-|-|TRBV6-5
TGTGCCAGCAGTTACGTGTACCCAGGAAACACCATATATTTT
CASSYVYPGNTIYF
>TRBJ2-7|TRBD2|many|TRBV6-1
TGTGCCAGCAGTGAAACCGGGACTAGCGGGGCCGACGGGCAGTACTTC
CASSETGTSGADGQYF
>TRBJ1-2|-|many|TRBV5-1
TGCGCCAGCAGCCTCCTGATGGACTATGGCTACACCTTC
CASSLLMDYGYTF
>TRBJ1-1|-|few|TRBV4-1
TGCGCCAGCAGCCACCAACCGACAGGGAACACTGAAGCTTTCTTT
CASSHQPTGNTEAFF
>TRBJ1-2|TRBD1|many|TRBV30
TGTGCCTGGAAGGACAGGAACAACTATGGCTACACCTTC
CAWKDRNNYGYTF
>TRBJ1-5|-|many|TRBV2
TGTGCCAGCAAAGGGACACGAAAATCGTATAGCAATCAGCCCCAGCATTTT
CASKGTRKSYSNQPQHF
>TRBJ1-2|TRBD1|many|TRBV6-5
TGTGCCAGCAGTTTATGGACAGGGGAGTATGGCTACACCTTC
CASSLWTGEYGYTF
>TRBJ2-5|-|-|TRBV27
TGTGCCAGCAGCTTATATGGGATCGGGGAGACCCAGTACTTC
CASSLYGIGETQYF
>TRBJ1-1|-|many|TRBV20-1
TGCAGTGCTAGACCGGCGAACACTGAAGCTTTCTTT
CSARPANTEAFF
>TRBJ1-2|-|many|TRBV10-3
TGTGCCATCAGTGATGGACTGGGGAGTTATGGCTACACCTTC
CAISDGLGSYGYTF
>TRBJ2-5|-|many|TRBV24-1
TGTGCCACCAGTGATCCCGAACAGGGCCAACAAGAGACCCAGTACTTC
CATSDPEQGQQETQYF
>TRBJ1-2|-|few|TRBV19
TGTGCCAGTACTGACTCTGACAGGATGACCTATGGCTACACCTTC
CASTDSDRMTYGYTF
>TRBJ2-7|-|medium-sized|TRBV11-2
TGTGCCAGCAGCAGGACAGTCAGAACCTACGAGCAGTACTTC
CASSRTVRTYEQYF
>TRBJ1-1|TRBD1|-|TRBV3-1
TGTGCCAGCAGCCAAGGGACAGGGTTTATCGGTGAAGCTTTCTTT
CASSQGTGFIGEAFF
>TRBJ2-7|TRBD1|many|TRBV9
TGTGCCAGCAGCGTAGGTGGACAGGCGTCTCCCGGGGAGCAGTACTTC
CASSVGGQASPGEQYF
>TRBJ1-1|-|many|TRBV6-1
TGTGCCACCTCGGGGGCAATGAACACTGAAGCTTTCTTT
CATSGAMNTEAFF
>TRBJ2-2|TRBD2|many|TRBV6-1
TGTGCCAGCACTGGGGGAGGGACCGGGGAGCTGTTTTTT
CASTGGGTGELFF
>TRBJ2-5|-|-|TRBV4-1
TGCGCCAGCAGCCTGAATATCCAAGAGACCCAGTACTTC
CASSLNIQETQYF
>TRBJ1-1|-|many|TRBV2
TGTGCCAGCAGTGAAGTTGGAGGGGCGGCTGAAGCTTTCTTT
CASSEVGGAAEAFF
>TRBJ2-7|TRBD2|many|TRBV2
TGTGCCAGCAGGCGTAGCGGGCTCGAGCAGTACTTC
CASRRSGLEQYF
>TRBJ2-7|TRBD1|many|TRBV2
TGTGCCACCACCCGGGACAGGGAGTTCTACGAGCAGTACTTC
CATTRDREFYEQYF
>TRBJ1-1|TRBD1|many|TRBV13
TGTGCCAGCAGCGACATACAGGGGTACACTGAAGCTTTCTTT
CASSDIQGYTEAFF
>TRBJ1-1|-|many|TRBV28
TGTGCCAGCACCCTATGGGGGGGAACGAGGACTGAAGCTTTCTTT
CASTLWGGTRTEAFF
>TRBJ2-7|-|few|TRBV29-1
TGCAGCGTCGGGACCCCTGCCGAGCAGTACTTC
CSVGTPAEQYF
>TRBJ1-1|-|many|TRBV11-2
TGTGCCAGCAGCTTAGACCGCCGCCTGGGGAACACTGAAGCTTTCTTT
CASSLDRRLGNTEAFF
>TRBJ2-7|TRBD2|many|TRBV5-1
TGCGCCAGCAGCTTGGCCGTCGCTAGCGGGAGTGAGCAGTACTTC
CASSLAVASGSEQYF
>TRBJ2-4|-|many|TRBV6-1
TGTGCCAGCAACCTCCGGGCGGGGCGGAACATTCAGTACTTC
CASNLRAGRNIQYF
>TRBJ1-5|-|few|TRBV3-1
TGTGCCAGCAGCCAAGATGTGCGGACAAATCAGCCCCAGCATTTT
CASSQDVRTNQPQHF
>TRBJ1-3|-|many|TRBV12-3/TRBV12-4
TGTGCCAGCAGTGTCCTGGGGATAAGCTCTGGAAACACCATATATTTT
CASSVLGISSGNTIYF
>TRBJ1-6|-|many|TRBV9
TGTGCCAGCAGCGCCTGGAATTCACCCCTCCACTTT
CASSAWNSPLHF
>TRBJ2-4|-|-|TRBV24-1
TGTGCCACCAGTCCCGGGACGGTAGCCAAAAACATTCAGTACTTC
CATSPGTVAKNIQYF
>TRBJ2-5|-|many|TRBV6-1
TGTGCCAGCAGGGAGCGGAGCCAAGAGACCCAGTACTTC
CASRERSQETQYF
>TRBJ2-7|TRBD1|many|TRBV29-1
TGCAGCGCTGTTCCGGGACAGGGGGCTGAGTACGAGCAGTACTTC
CSAVPGQGAEYEQYF
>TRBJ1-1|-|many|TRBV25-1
TGTGCCAGCAGTACTGGATGGAACACTGAAGCTTTCTTT
CASSTGWNTEAFF
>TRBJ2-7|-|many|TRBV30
TGTGCCTGGAACTCCGGACTTTCCTACGAGCAGTACTTC
CAWNSGLSYEQYF
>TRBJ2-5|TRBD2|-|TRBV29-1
TGCAGCGCAAATCTAGCGGGAGCAGAGACCCAGTACTTC
CSANLAGAETQYF